The source of this TCR beta chain is a study of T cell responses to AZD1222 COVID-19 vaccine. Points from the study as a whole: Nearly half of unique spike-specific TCRs reportedly avoided B.1.351 and B.1.1.7 mutated regions. Clonal diversity was possibly underestimated, and white British individuals and females predominated among donors.

Produced via immunoSEQ multiplex PCR; TCRdb's table is partial and in-frame only. This sample has fewer than 250,000 clones, with approximately 92% found just once. This CDR3 spans 15 amino acids. The V end was cut by 1 base, the J end by 1 base, with 10 bases between. Germline assignment: CDR1 LNHDA and CDR2 SQIVND (reference sequence). Regarding this clone: Its antigen remains unidentified.

This clonotype was sampled from an adult in good health. The sequenced sample was peripheral blood, obtained on day 0 of AZD1222 vaccination. The chain recombines TRBV19 with TRBJ1-2, with D hard to call. CDR3 amino acids: CASSIAGSGNYGYTF. CDR3 in DNA: TGTGCCAGTAGTATAGCCGGGTCCGGTAACTATGGCTACACCTTC.